This T cell receptor beta chain was observed in a study of PD-1 blockade in classical Hodgkin lymphoma. Overall study context: Patients were administered nivolumab (3 mg/kg intravenously) every 2 weeks.

Study-wide findings and caveats: Complete responders started with a diversity level that resembled newly diagnosed patients at baseline. Repertoire differences have undefined causes, possibly disease activity or prior therapy.

Time point noted: cycle 4 day 1 (C4D1), after more than five weeks of nivolumab. Every patient relapsed after autologous stem cell transplantation, and brentuximab vedotin exposure varied. Complete response, partial response or progressive disease constituted the best response categories observed. CDR1 and CDR2 from the germline V gene are SGHNT and YENEEA. This CDR3 has 18 amino acids. Losses at the gene ends were 2 bases for V and 4 bases for J; bases not matched to a gene: 6. This table comes from immunoSEQ multiplex PCR, and its TCRdb copy is limited to in-frame clones, with some not included. The table has tens of thousands of clones, roughly four fifths seen once. As concerns this clone: Its antigen is undetermined.

The chain links TRBV11-3 to TRBJ2-1, with TRBD2 matching 15 bases. This receptor was taken from a human donor with classical Hodgkin lymphoma. This specimen was peripheral blood mononuclear cells (PBMCs), taken before the fourth cycle of nivolumab. CDR3 sequence reads: CASSLRGLAGGSYNEQFF. The CDR3 DNA reads as TGTGCCAGCAGCTTACGGGGACTAGCGGGGGGTTCATACAATGAGCAGTTCTTC.